Each of the 15 T cell receptor beta chains below was sequenced from the same sample in a study of T cell repertoires in cytomegalovirus infection. In TCRdb, the reads were re-called with MiXCR into one record per CDR3 protein. The table records approximately 200,000 distinct CDR3 sequences, roughly 22% of them present only once. Sequencing was performed on CD8+ T cells from PBMCs. The receptor source for this set is a human donor in good health (CMV status not recorded). Some clones in this sample may be carry-over from other donors' samples.

This rearrangement joins TRBV28 to TRBJ1-5; the match to TRBD1 covers 10 bases. Germline V CDR1 and CDR2: MDHEN, SYDVKM. This CDR3 comprises 14 residues. J gave up 5 bases and V 6 bases, and 4 bases lay outside the gene matches. CDR3 DNA: TGTGCCAGCAGGCGGGACAGGGGTGATCAGCCCCAGCATTTT. It translates to CASRRDRGDQPQHF.

This clonotype appeared a few times. This sequence joins TRBV2 and TRBJ2-3; D is undetermined. The CDR3 has 13 amino acids. From germline, CDR1 is SNHLY and CDR2 FYNNEI. V was pared by 6 bases and J by 2 bases, with 9 bases between. This chain's CDR3 is CASRAGNTDTQYF. CDR3 coding DNA: TGTGCCAGCAGGGCAGGTAACACAGATACGCAGTATTTT.

This clonotype was seen more than once but under ten times. The V and J genes are TRBV15 and TRBJ2-7; 12 positions match TRBD2. V dropped 8 bases and J dropped 0; count of bases not matched to a gene: 5. The CDR3 is 15 residues long. Per germline, CDR1 LNHNV and CDR2 YYDKDF (reference sequence). The CDR3 here is CATSGLAGNSYEQYF. The CDR3, as DNA: TGTGCCACCTCCGGACTAGCGGGGAACTCCTACGAGCAGTACTTC.

The gene calls are TRBV6-5 and TRBJ1-1, with D perhaps TRBD1 (5 bases). The CDR3 contains 17 residues. V gave up 0 bases and J gave up 11 bases, with 25 bases separating them. The germline gives CDR1 MNHEY, CDR2 SVGAGI. The DNA for the CDR3 is TGTGCCAGCAGTTACTCGAGAGAGGGGCCCCTTACCCGTGATGCTTTCTTT. This encodes CASSYSREGPLTRDAFF.

This clonotype was counted ten times or more. This chain's CDR3 is CASSQGGVSLRGYTF. Here the CDR3 DNA reads TGTGCCAGCAGCCAAGGGGGGGTGTCGCTTCGGGGCTACACCTTC. V is TRBV3-1 and J is TRBJ1-2; TRBD1 might be the D (5 bases). Trimming cost V 1 base and J 8 bases, with 17 bases left between them. CDR1 LGHDT and CDR2 YNNKEL come from the germline V gene (reference sequence). This CDR3 comprises 15 residues.

This rearrangement joins TRBV28 to TRBJ1-3, with D perhaps matching TRBD1 (5 bases). With 3 bases removed from V and 2 bases from J, the gap between germline ends came to 14 bases. Germline lookup yields CDR1 MDHEN and CDR2 SYDVKM. The CDR3 extends over 16 amino acids. CDR3 loop: CASSFLTSGTGNTIYF. The CDR3 DNA reads TGTGCCAGCAGTTTCCTCACCTCAGGGACTGGAAACACCATATATTTT.

There are a few counts of this clonotype. The chain employs TRBV7-2 and TRBJ2-7; 7 nucleotides match TRBD1. The CDR3 loop spans 15 amino acids. The germline gives CDR1 SGHTA, CDR2 FQGNSA. Trimming took 1 base from V and 4 from J; bases not matched to a gene: 7. The CDR3 is CASSLEWDREYEQYF. CDR3 DNA sequence: TGTGCCAGCAGCTTAGAGTGGGACAGAGAATACGAGCAGTACTTC.

This clonotype was detected a few times. The genes are TRBV19 and TRBJ1-2; no clear D gene. Trimming removed 4 bases from V and 3 bases from J, with 24 bases in between. The CDR3 runs to 18 residues. Germline loops: CDR1 LNHDA, CDR2 SQIVND (reference sequence). The CDR3 here is CASSTQTRTGPFDYGYTF. CDR3 coding DNA: TGTGCCAGTAGTACCCAAACGAGGACCGGACCATTCGACTATGGCTACACCTTC.

V and J are TRBV20-1 and TRBJ2-1; possibly TRBD2 for D (6 bases). V lost 5 bases and J lost 0, with 11 bases in between. This CDR3 region has 14 residues. Germline values: CDR1 DFQATT, CDR2 SNEGSKA (reference sequence). This CDR3 reads CSAPPGVSYNEQFF. Written as DNA, the CDR3 is TGCAGTGCTCCCCCGGGAGTCTCCTACAATGAGCAGTTCTTC.

The chain is built from TRBV29-1 and TRBJ1-1; 7 nucleotides match TRBD1. Germline CDR1 SQVTM, CDR2 ANQGSEA. The junction had 10 bases not matched to a gene; V was cut back by 5 bases and J by 7 bases. This CDR3 spans 13 amino acids. The chain's CDR3 is CSVPGQSFSEAFF. The CDR3 DNA is TGCAGCGTTCCGGGACAGTCGTTTAGTGAAGCTTTCTTT.

V is TRBV10-2 and J is TRBJ2-3, with 11 bases identical to TRBD2. Germline V gives CDR1 WSHSY, CDR2 SAAADI. This CDR3 is 14 amino acids long. Trimming at V came to 6 bases and at J to 4 bases, leaving 3 bases not matched to a gene. The CDR3 loop reads CASRLAGAADTQYF. The CDR3 nucleotides read TGCGCCAGCAGACTAGCGGGGGCGGCAGATACGCAGTATTTT.

There are many counts of this clonotype. V gene TRBV7-8 combines with J gene TRBJ2-1; no definite D call. V lost 3 bases, J lost 8 bases, and 8 bases lay in between. This CDR3 region has 12 residues. CDR1 is SGHVS, CDR2 FQNEAQ, per germline. CDR3 coding DNA: TGTGCCAGCAGCTTTCCGGGTGATGAGCAGTTCTTC. As protein: CASSFPGDEQFF.

This chain uses TRBV12-5 with TRBJ1-1; D unresolved. Germline V gene data show CDR1 as LGHNT and CDR2 as FRNRAP. This CDR3 region has 11 residues. Trimming stripped 7 bases from V and 6 bases from J, with 9 bases between. The CDR3 here is CASEPGAEAFF. CDR3 DNA: TGTGCTAGTGAGCCGGGCGCTGAAGCTTTCTTT.

This sequence joins TRBV19 and TRBJ2-1; maybe TRBD2 (5 bases). Germline CDR1 is LNHDA and CDR2 is SQIVND (reference sequence). The CDR3 spans 13 residues. V lost 10 bases and J lost 8, with 18 bases in between. The CDR3 DNA is TGTGCCACAACTGAGGGCGTGCGGCATGAGCAGTTCTTC. Its protein product is CATTEGVRHEQFF.

The V call is TRBV13, the J call TRBJ1-1, with D uncertain. Germline CDR1 is PRHDT and CDR2 is FYEKMQ (reference sequence). V gave up 6 bases and J gave up 7 bases, with 12 bases separating them. There are 12 residues in the CDR3. The DNA for the CDR3 is TGTGCCAGCAGGTTCTGGGTGCATGAAGCTTTCTTT. Encoded protein: CASRFWVHEAFF.